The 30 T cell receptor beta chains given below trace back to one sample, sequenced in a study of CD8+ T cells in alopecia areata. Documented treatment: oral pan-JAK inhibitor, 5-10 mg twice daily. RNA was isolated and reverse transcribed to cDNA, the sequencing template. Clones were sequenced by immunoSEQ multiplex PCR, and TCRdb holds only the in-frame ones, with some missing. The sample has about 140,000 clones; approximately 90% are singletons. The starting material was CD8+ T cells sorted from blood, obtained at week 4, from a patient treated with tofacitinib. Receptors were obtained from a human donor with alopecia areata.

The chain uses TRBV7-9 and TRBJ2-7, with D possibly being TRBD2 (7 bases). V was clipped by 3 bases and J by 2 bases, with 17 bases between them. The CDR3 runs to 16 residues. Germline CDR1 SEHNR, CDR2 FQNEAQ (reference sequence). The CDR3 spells CASSLGGGGRTYEQYF. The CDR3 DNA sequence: TGTGCCAGCAGCTTGGGAGGGGGAGGAAGGACCTACGAGCAGTACTTC.

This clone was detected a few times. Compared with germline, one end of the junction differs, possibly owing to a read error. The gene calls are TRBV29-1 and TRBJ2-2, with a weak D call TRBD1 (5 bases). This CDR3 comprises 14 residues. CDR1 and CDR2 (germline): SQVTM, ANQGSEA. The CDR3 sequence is CSVEGASTTGELFF. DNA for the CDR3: TGCAGCGTCGAAGGGGCATCCACTACCGGGGAGCTGTTTTTT.

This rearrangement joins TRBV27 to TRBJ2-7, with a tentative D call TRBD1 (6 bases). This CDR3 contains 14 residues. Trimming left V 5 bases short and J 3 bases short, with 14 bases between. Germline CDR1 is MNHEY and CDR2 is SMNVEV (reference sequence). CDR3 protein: CASSLSTGYYEQYF. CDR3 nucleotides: TGTGCCAGCAGTCTCTCGACAGGCTACTACGAGCAGTACTTC.

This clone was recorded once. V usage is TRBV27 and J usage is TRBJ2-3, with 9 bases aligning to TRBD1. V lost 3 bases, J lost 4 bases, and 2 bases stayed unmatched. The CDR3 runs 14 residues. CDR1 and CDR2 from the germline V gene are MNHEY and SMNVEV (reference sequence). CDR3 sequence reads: CASSFDRGADTQYF. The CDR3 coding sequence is TGTGCCAGCAGTTTCGACAGGGGGGCAGATACGCAGTATTTT.

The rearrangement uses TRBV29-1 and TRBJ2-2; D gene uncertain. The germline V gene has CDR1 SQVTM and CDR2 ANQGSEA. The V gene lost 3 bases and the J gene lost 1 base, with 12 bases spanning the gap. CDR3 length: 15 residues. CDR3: CSVEVADLNTGELFF. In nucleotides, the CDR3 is TGCAGCGTTGAGGTGGCAGACCTGAACACCGGGGAGCTGTTTTTT.

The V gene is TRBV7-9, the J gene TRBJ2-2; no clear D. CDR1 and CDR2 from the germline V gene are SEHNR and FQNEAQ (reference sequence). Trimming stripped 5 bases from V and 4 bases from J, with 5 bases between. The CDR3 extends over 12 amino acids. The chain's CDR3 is CASSRGTGELFF. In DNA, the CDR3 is TGTGCCAGCAGCCGTGGCACCGGGGAGCTGTTTTTT.

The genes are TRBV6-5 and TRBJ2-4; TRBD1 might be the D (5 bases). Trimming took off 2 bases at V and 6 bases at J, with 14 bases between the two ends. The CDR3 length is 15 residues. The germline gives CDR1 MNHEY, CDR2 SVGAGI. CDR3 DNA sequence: TGTGCCAGCAGTTACAGCGACAGTATGGGAAACATTCAGTACTTC. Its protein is CASSYSDSMGNIQYF.

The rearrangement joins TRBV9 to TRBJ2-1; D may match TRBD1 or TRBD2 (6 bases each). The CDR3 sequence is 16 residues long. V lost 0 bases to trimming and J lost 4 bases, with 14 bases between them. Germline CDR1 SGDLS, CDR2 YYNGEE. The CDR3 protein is CASSVEGGHGYNEQFF. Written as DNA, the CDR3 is TGTGCCAGCAGCGTAGAGGGGGGACACGGTTACAATGAGCAGTTCTTC.

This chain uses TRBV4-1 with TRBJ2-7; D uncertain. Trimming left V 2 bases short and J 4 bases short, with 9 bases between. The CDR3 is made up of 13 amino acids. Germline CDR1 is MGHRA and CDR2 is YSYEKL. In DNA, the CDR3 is TGCGCCAGCAGCCAAACAACTGGTTACGAGCAGTACTTC. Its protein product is CASSQTTGYEQYF.

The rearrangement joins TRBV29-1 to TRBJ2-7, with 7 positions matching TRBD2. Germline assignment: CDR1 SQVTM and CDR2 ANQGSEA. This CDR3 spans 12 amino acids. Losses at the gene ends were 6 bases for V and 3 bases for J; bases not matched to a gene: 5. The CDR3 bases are TGCAGCGTCGACGGCGGGAGCTACGAGCAGTACTTC. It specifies CSVDGGSYEQYF.

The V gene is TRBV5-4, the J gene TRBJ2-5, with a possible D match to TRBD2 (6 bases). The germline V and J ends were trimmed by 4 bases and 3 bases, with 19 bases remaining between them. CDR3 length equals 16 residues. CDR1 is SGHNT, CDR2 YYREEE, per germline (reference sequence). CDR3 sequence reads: CASSLIAETPEETQYF. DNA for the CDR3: TGTGCCAGCAGCCTAATAGCGGAGACGCCTGAAGAGACCCAGTACTTC.

CDR3 coding DNA: TGCGCCAGCAGCCAAGATGAGAATTGGACTAGCGGGTACCCAGATACGCAGTATTTT. This codes for CASSQDENWTSGYPDTQYF. The rearrangement links TRBV4-1 to TRBJ2-3, with 11 nucleotides matching TRBD2. Germline V gives CDR1 MGHRA, CDR2 YSYEKL. V shed 0 bases and J 4 bases; nucleotides not matched to a gene: 12. This CDR3 has 19 amino acids.

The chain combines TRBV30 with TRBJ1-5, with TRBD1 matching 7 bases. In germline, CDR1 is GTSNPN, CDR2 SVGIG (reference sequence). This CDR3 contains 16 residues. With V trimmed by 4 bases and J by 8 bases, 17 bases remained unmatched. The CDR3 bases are TGTGCCTGGACTGCCGGGGACAGCTACTCATCAGAGCCCCAGCATTTT. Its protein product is CAWTAGDSYSSEPQHF. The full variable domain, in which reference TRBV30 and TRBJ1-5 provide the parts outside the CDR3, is SQTIHQWPATLVQPVGSPLSLECTVEGTSNPNLYWYRQAAGRGLQLLFYSVGIGQISSEVPQNLSASRPQDRQFILSSKKLLLSDSGFYLCAWTAGDSYSSEPQHFGDGTRLSIL.

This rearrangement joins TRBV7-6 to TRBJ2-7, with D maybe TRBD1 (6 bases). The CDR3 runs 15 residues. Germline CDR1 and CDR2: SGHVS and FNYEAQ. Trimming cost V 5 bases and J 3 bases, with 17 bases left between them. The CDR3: CASSLTLGHFYEQYF. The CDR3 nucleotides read TGTGCCAGCAGCCTAACTCTGGGACATTTCTACGAGCAGTACTTC.

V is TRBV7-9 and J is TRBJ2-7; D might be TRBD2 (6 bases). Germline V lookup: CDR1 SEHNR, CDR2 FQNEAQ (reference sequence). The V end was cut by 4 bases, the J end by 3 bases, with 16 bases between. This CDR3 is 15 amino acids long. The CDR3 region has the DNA TGTGCCAGCAGCTCGGAGGATGGAGGGCTCTACGAGCAGTACTTC. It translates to CASSSEDGGLYEQYF.

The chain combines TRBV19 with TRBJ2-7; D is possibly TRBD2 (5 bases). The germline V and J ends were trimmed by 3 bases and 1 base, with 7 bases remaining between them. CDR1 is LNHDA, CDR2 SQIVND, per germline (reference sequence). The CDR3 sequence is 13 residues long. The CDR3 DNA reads TGTGCCAGTAGTATCGGGGAGTCCTACGAGCAGTACTTC. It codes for CASSIGESYEQYF. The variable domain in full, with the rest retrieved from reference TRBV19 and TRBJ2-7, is DGGITQSPKYLFRKEGQNVTLSCEQNLNHDAMYWYRQDPGQGLRLIYYSQIVNDFQKGDIAEGYSVSREKKESFPLTVTSAQKNPTAFYLCASSIGESYEQYFGPGTRLTVT.

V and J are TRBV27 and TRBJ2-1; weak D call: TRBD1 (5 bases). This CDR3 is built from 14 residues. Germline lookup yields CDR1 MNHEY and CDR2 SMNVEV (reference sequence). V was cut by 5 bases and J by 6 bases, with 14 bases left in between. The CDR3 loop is CASSIGAAPNEQFF. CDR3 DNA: TGTGCCAGCAGTATAGGGGCGGCCCCCAATGAGCAGTTCTTC.

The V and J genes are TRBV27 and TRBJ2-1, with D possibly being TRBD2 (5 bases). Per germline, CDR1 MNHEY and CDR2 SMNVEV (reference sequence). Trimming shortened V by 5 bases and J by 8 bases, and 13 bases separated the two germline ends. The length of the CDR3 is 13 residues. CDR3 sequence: CASSLGLAHEQFF. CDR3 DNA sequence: TGTGCCAGCAGTCTAGGGCTAGCCCATGAGCAGTTCTTC.

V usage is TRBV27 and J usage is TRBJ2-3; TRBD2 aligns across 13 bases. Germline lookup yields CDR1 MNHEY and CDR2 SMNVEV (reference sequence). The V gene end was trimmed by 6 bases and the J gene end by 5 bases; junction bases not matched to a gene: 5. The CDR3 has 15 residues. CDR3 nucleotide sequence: TGTGCCAGCAGCCCGACTAGCGGGGGGAAAGATACGCAGTATTTT. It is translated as CASSPTSGGKDTQYF.

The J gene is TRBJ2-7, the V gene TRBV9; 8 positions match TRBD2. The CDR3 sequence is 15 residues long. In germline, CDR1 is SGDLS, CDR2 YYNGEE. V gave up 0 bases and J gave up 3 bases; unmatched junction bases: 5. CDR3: CASSVASGLSYEQYF. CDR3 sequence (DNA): TGTGCCAGCAGCGTAGCTAGCGGGTTAAGCTACGAGCAGTACTTC.

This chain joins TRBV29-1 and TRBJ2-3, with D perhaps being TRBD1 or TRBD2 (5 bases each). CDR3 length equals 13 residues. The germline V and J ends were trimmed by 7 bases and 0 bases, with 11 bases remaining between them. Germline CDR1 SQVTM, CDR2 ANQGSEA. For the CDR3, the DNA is TGCAGCGGCATCCGGGACAGCACAGATACGCAGTATTTT. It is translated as CSGIRDSTDTQYF.

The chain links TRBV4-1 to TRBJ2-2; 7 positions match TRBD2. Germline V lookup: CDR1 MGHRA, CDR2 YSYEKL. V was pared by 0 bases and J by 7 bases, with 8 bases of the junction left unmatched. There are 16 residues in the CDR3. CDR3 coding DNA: TGCGCCAGCAGCCAAGATTTGAGCGGGGCGGGCGGGGAGCTGTTTTTT. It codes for CASSQDLSGAGGELFF.

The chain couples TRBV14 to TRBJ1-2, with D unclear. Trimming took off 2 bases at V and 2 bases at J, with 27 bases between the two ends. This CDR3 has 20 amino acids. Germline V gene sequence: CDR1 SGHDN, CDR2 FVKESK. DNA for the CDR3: TGTGCCAGCAGCCAAATCTTAATTGTATTCACGGGTGCGGGAAACTATGGCTACACCTTC. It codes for CASSQILIVFTGAGNYGYTF.

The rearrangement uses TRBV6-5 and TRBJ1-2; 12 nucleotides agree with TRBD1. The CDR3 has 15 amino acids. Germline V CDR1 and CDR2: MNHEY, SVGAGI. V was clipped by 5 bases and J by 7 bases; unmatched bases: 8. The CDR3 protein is CASSPGTGGFGGYTF. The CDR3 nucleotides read TGTGCCAGCAGTCCCGGGACAGGGGGCTTTGGTGGCTACACCTTC.

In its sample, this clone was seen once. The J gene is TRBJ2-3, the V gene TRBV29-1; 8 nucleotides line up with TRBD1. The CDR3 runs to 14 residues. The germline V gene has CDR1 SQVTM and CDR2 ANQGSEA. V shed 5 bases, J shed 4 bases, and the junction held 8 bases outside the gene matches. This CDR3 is CSVQGTGRPDTQYF. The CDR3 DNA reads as TGCAGCGTTCAAGGGACAGGAAGACCAGATACGCAGTATTTT.

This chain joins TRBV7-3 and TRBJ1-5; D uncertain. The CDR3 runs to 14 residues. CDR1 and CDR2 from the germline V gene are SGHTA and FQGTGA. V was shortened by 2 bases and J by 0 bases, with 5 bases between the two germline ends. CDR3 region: CASSLDGSNQPQHF. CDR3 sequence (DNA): TGTGCCAGCAGCTTAGACGGTAGCAATCAGCCCCAGCATTTT.

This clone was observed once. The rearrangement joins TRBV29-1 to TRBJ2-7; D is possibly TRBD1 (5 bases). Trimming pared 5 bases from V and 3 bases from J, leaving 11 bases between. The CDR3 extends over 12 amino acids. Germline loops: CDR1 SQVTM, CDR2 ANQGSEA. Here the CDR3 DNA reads TGCAGCGTTCGGACCCAGGGCTACGAGCAGTACTTC. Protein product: CSVRTQGYEQYF.

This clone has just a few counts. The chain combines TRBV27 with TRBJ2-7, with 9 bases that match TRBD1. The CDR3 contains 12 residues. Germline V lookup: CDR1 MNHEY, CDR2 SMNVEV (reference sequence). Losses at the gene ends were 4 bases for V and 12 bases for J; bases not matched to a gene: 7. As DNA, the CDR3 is TGTGCCAGCAGTTCTGGACAGGGGATCTCGTACTTC. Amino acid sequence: CASSSGQGISYF.

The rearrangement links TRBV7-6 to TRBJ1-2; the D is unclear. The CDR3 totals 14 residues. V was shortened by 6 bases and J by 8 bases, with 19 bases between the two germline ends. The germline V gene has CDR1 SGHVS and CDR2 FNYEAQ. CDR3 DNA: TGTGCCAGCAGTCCGGAAGCGAGCGGTGGCGGCTACACCTTC. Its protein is CASSPEASGGGYTF. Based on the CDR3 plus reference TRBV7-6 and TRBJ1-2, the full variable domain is GAGVSQSPRYKVTKRGQDVALRCDPISGHVSLYWYRQALGQGPEFLTYFNYEAQQDKSGLPNDRFSAERPEGSISTLTIQRTEQRDSAMYRCASSPEASGGGYTFGSGTRLTVV.

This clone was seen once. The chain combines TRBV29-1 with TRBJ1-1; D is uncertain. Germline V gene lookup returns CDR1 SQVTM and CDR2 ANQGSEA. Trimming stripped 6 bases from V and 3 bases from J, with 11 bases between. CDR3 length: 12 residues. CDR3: CSVRDGDTEAFF. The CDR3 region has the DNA TGCAGCGTACGAGACGGAGACACTGAAGCTTTCTTT.